What follows are 6 T cell receptor beta chains derived from one specimen sequenced in a study of technical replicates of blood from several donors. Data came from immunoSEQ multiplex PCR; TCRdb stores just in-frame clones and leaves some out. The sample lists some 70,000 clones, less than 98% seen once, with approximately 0.26% in the top ten. Sequencing was carried out using T cells isolated from PBMCs. The receptors were sampled from a human donor in good health.

The chain combines TRBV2 with TRBJ2-1; TRBD1 matches at 9 bases. The CDR3 loop spans 14 amino acids. Germline V gives CDR1 SNHLY, CDR2 FYNNEI. The junction had 8 bases not matched to a gene; V was cut back by 7 bases and J by 7 bases. CDR3 in amino acids: CASTVQGAQNEQFF. The CDR3 DNA sequence: TGTGCCAGCACCGTACAGGGGGCGCAAAATGAGCAGTTCTTC. Full variable domain (remainder filled in from reference TRBV2 and TRBJ2-1): EPEVTQTPSHQVTQMGQEVILRCVPISNHLYFYWYRQILGQKVEFLVSFYNNEISEKSEIFDDQFSVERPDGSNFTLKIRSTKLEDSAMYFCASTVQGAQNEQFFGPGTRLTVL.

This rearrangement joins TRBV4-3 to TRBJ2-7; TRBD1 matches at 9 bases. The CDR3 contains 15 residues. CDR1 is LGHNA, CDR2 YSLEER, per germline. The junction had 8 bases not matched to a gene; V was cut back by 5 bases and J by 3 bases. The DNA for the CDR3 is TGCGCCAGCAGCGACTCCGGGACAGGGATCTACGAGCAGTACTTC. Translation: CASSDSGTGIYEQYF.

This clone occurred once. The V and J genes are TRBV10-3 and TRBJ1-4; D is perhaps TRBD1 (6 bases). This CDR3 comprises 13 residues. V shed 6 bases and J shed 5 bases, with 10 bases lying between them. The germline gives CDR1 ENHRY, CDR2 SYGVKD. CDR3 sequence: CAIRQGLNEKLFF. As DNA, the CDR3 is TGTGCCATCAGACAGGGACTAAATGAAAAACTGTTTTTT.

This clone is a singleton in its sample. The CDR3 nucleotides are TGTGCCATCAGTGAGTCTATGGGCACTAGGAGCAATCAGCCCCAGCATTTT. This gives the protein CAISESMGTRSNQPQHF. The rearrangement uses TRBV10-3 and TRBJ1-5, with D unclear. Germline V gives CDR1 ENHRY, CDR2 SYGVKD. The CDR3 contains 17 residues. Trimming removed 0 bases from V and 1 base from J, with 13 bases in between.

The chain couples TRBV27 to TRBJ2-7, with 9 positions matching TRBD1. The CDR3 is 14 residues long. V lost 3 bases and J lost 2; bases outside the gene matches: 2. CDR1 is MNHEY and CDR2 is SMNVEV in the germline V gene (reference sequence). The CDR3, as DNA: TGTGCCAGCAGTTTTGACAGGGGGACCTACGAGCAGTACTTC. This sequence encodes CASSFDRGTYEQYF.

The rearrangement uses TRBV29-1 and TRBJ2-2; the match to TRBD2 covers 7 bases. This CDR3 region has 14 residues. Unmatched junction bases numbered 8, after V lost 5 bases and J lost 5 bases. In germline, CDR1 is SQVTM, CDR2 ANQGSEA. The CDR3 sequence: CSVLTGLETGELFF. The CDR3 coding sequence is TGCAGCGTTCTAACAGGACTAGAAACCGGGGAGCTGTTTTTT.